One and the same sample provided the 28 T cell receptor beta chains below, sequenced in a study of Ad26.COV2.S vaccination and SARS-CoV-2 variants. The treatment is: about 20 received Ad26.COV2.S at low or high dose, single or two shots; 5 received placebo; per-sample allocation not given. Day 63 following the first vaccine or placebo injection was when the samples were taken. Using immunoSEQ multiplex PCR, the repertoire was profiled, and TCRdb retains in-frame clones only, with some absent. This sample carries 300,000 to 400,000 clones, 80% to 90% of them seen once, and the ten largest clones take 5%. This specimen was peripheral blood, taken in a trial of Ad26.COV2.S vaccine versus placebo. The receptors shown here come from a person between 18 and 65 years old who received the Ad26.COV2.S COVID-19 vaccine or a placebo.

Here the CDR3 reads CASSIGLSRGVETQYF. In DNA form, the CDR3 reads TGTGCCAGTAGTATTGGCCTCTCCAGGGGTGTAGAGACCCAGTACTTC. The rearrangement uses TRBV19 and TRBJ2-5, with D perhaps matching TRBD1 (6 bases). This CDR3 has 16 amino acids. Deletions cut 3 bases from V and 4 bases from J, with 18 bases between. The germline V gene encodes CDR1 LNHDA and CDR2 SQIVND (reference sequence).

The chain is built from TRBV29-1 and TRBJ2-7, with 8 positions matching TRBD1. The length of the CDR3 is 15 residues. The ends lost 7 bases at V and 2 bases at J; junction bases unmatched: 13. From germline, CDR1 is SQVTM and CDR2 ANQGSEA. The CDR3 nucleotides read TGCAGCGCCCGAGGGGGGACAGGAACCCCCTACGAGCAGTACTTC. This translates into CSARGGTGTPYEQYF.

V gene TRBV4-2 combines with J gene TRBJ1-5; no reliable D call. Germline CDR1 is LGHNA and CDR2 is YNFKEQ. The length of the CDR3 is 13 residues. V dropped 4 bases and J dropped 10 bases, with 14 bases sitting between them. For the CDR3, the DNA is TGTGCCAGCAGCCCACCCGGAGGTGTACCCCAGCATTTT. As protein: CASSPPGGVPQHF.

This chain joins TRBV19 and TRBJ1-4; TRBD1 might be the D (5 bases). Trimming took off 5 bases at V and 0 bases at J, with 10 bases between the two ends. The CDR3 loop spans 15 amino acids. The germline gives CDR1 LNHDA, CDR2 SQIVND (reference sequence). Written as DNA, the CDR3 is TGTGCCAGTAGTTCTACAGGTTCAACTAATGAAAAACTGTTTTTT. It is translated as CASSSTGSTNEKLFF.

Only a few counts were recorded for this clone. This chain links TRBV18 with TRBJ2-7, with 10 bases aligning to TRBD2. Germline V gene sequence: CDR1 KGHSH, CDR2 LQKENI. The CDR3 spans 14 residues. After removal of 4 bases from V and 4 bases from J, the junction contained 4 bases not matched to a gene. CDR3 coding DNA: TGTGCCAGCTCACGGTCTAGCGGGGGTTACGAGCAGTACTTC. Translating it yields CASSRSSGGYEQYF.

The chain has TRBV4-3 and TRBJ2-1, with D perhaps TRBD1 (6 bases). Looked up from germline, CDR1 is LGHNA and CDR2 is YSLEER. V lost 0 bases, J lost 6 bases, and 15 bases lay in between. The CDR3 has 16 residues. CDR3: CASSQEWQGWPNEQFF. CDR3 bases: TGCGCCAGCAGCCAAGAATGGCAGGGGTGGCCCAATGAGCAGTTCTTC.

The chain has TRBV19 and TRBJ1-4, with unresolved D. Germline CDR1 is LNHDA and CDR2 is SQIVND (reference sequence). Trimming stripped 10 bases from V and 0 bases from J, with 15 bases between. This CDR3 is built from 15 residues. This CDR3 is CATSPLYATNEKLFF. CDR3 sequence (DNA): TGTGCCACCTCTCCACTTTATGCAACTAATGAAAAACTGTTTTTT.

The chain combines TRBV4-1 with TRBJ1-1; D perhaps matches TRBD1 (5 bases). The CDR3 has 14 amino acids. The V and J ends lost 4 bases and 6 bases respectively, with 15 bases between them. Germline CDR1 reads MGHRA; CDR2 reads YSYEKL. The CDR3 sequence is CASSLDPRVPEAFF. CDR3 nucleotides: TGCGCCAGCAGCCTCGATCCCAGGGTCCCTGAAGCTTTCTTT.

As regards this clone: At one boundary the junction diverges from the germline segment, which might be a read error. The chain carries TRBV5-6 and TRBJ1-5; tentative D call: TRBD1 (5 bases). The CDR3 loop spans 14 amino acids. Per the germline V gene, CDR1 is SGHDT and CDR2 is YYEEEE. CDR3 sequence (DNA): TGTGCCAGCAGCTTGGAGGGGAGCAGTCAGCCCCAGCATTTT. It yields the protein CASSLEGSSQPQHF.

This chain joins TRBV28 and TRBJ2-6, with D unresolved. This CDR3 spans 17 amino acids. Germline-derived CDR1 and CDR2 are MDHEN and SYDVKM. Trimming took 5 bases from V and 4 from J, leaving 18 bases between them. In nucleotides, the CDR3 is TGTGCCAGCAGTCGTGCATCCCTAGAATGGGGGGCCAACGTCCTGACTTTC. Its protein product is CASSRASLEWGANVLTF.

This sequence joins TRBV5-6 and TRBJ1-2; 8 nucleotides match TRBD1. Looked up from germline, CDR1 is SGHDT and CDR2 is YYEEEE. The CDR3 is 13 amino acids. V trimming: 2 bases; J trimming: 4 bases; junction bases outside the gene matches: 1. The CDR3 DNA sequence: TGTGCCAGCAGCTTTGGGACAGGCTATGGCTACACCTTC. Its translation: CASSFGTGYGYTF.

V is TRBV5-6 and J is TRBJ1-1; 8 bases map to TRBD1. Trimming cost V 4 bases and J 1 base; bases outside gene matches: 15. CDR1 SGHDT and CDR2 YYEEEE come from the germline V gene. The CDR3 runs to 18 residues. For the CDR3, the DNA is TGTGCCAGCAGCCGGAGGGGGCAGGGGGCTTTTACGAACACTGAAGCTTTCTTT. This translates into CASSRRGQGAFTNTEAFF.

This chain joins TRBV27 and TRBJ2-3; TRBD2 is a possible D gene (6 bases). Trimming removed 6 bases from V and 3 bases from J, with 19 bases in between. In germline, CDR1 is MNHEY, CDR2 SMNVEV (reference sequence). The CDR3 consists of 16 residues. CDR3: CASSHRLGHVTDTQYF. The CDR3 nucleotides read TGTGCCAGCAGCCATAGACTAGGGCATGTGACAGATACGCAGTATTTT.

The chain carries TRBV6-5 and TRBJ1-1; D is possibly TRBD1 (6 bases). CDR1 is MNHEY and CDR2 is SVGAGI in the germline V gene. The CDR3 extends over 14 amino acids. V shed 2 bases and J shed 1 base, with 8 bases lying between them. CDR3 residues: CASSYATGNTEAFF. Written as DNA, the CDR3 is TGTGCCAGCAGTTACGCGACAGGGAACACTGAAGCTTTCTTT.

The CDR3 region is CASSVDAGKVWDTQYF. CDR3 DNA: TGCGCCAGCAGCGTCGACGCAGGGAAAGTGTGGGATACGCAGTATTTT. The rearrangement uses TRBV5-1 and TRBJ2-3, with D tentatively TRBD1 (5 bases). CDR3 length: 16 residues. V lost 4 bases to trimming and J lost 6 bases, with 21 bases between them. Looked up from germline, CDR1 is SGHRS and CDR2 is YFSETQ.

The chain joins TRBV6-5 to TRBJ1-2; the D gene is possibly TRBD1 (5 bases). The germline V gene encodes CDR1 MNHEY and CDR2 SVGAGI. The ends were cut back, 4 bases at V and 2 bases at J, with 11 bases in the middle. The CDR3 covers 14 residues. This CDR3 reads CASSSGTQNYGYTF. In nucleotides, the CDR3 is TGTGCCAGCAGTTCAGGGACCCAAAACTATGGCTACACCTTC.

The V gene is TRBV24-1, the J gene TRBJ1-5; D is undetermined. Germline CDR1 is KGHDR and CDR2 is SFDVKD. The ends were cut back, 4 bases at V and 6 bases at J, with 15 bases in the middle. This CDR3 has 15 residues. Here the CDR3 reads CATSDPKELGQPQHF. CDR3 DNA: TGTGCCACCAGTGACCCGAAGGAGTTGGGTCAGCCCCAGCATTTT.

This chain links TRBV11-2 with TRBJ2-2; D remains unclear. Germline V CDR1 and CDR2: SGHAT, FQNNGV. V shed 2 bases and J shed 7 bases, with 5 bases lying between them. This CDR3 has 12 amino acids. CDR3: CASSLSRGELFF. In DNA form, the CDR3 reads TGTGCCAGCAGCTTATCACGCGGGGAGCTGTTTTTT.

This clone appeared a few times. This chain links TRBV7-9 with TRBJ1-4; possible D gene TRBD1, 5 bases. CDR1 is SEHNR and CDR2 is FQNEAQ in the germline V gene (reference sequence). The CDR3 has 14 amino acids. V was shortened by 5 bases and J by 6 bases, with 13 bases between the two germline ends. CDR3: CASSLRVRDEKLFF. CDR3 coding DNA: TGTGCCAGCAGCCTCAGGGTGAGGGATGAAAAACTGTTTTTT.

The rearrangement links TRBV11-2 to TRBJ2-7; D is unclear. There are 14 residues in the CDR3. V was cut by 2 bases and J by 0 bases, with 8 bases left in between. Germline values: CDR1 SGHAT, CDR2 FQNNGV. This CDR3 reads CASSLTRSSYEQYF. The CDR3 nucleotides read TGTGCCAGCAGCTTAACGAGGAGCTCCTACGAGCAGTACTTC.

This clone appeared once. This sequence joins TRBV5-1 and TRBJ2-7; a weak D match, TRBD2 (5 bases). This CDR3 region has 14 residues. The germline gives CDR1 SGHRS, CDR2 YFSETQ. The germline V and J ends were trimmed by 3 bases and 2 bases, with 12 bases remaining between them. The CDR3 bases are TGCGCCAGCAGCTGGACCTCGGGGACCTACGAGCAGTACTTC. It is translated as CASSWTSGTYEQYF. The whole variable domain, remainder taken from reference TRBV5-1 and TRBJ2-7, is KAGVTQTPRYLIKTRGQQVTLSCSPISGHRSVSWYQQTPGQGLQFLFEYFSETQRNKGNFPGRFSGRQFSNSRSEMNVSTLELGDSALYLCASSWTSGTYEQYFGPGTRLTVT.

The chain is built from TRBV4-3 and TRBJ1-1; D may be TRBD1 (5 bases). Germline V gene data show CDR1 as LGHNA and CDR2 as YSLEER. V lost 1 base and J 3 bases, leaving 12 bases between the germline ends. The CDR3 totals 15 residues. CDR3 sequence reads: CASSQVTQGYTEAFF. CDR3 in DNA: TGCGCCAGCAGCCAAGTTACGCAGGGCTACACTGAAGCTTTCTTT.

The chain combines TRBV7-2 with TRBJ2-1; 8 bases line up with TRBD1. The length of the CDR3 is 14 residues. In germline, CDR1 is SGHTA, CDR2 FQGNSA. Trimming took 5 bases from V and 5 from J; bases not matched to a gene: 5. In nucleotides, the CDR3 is TGTGCCAGCAGCCCCCAGACAGGGGACAATGAGCAGTTCTTC. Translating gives CASSPQTGDNEQFF.

CDR3 region: CASSASSYNEQFF. In DNA form, the CDR3 reads TGTGCCAGCAGCGCCAGCTCCTACAATGAGCAGTTCTTC. V and J are TRBV11-3 and TRBJ2-1; D remains ambiguous. Looked up from germline, CDR1 is SGHNT and CDR2 is YENEEA. CDR3 length equals 13 residues. V lost 5 bases and J lost 0, with 5 bases in between. Using reference TRBV11-3 and TRBJ2-1 for the parts outside the CDR3, the full variable domain is EAGVVQSPRYKIIEKKQPVAFWCNPISGHNTLYWYLQNLGQGPELLIRYENEEAVDDSQLPKDRFSAERLKGVDSTLKIQPAELGDSAVYLCASSASSYNEQFFGPGTRLTVL.

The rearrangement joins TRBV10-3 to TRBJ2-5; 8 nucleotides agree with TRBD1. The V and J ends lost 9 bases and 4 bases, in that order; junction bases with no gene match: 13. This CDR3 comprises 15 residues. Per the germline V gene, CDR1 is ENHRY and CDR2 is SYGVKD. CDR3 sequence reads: CAIGQGDPAAETQYF. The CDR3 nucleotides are TGTGCCATAGGACAGGGAGATCCCGCCGCAGAGACCCAGTACTTC.

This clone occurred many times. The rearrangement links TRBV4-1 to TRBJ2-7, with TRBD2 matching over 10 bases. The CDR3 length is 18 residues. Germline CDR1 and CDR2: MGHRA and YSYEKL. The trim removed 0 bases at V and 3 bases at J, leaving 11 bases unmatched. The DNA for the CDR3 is TGCGCCAGCAGCCAAGATATCGGGCTAGCGGGAGTCGGCTACGAGCAGTACTTC. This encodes CASSQDIGLAGVGYEQYF.

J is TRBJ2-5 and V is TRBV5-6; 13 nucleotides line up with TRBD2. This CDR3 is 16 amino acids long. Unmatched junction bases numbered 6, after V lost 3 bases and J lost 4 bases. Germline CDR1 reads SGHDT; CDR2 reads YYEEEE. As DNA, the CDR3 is TGTGCCAGCAGCTATCGGACTAGCGGGAGTCGAGAGACCCAGTACTTC. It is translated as CASSYRTSGSRETQYF.

This CDR3 is CASRYQDRVDTEAFF. In DNA, the CDR3 is TGTGCCAGCAGGTATCAGGACAGGGTGGACACTGAAGCTTTCTTT. This chain connects TRBV6-5 to TRBJ1-1; 8 nucleotides match TRBD1. Germline V gives CDR1 MNHEY, CDR2 SVGAGI. This CDR3 is 15 amino acids long. The J segment lost 3 bases and the V segment lost 6 bases, leaving 9 bases of the junction unmatched.